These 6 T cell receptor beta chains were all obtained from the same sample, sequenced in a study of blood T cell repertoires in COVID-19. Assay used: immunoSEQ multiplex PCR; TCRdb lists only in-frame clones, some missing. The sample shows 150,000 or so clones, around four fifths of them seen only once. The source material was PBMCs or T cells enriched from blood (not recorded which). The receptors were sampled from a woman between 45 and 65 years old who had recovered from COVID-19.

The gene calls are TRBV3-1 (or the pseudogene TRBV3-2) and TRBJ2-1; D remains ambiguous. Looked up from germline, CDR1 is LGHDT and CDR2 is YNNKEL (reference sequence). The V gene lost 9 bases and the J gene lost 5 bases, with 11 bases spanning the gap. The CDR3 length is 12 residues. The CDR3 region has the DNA TGTGCCAGTTCCGGTGCGGACAATGAGCAGTTCTTC. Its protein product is CASSGADNEQFF.

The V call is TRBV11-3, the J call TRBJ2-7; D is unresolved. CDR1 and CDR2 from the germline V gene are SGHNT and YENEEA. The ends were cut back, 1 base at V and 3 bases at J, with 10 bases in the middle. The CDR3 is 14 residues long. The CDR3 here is CASSLVAVGYEQYV. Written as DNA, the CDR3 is TGTGCCAGCAGCTTAGTGGCGGTAGGCTACGAGCAGTACGTC.

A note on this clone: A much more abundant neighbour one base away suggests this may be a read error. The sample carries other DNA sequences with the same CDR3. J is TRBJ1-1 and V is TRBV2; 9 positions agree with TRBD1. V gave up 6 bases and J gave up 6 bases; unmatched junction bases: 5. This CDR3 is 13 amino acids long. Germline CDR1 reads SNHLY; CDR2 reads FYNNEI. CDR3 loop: CASSVTGGSEAFF. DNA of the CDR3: TGTGCCAGCAGCGTCACAGGGGGCTCTGAAGCTTTCTTT.

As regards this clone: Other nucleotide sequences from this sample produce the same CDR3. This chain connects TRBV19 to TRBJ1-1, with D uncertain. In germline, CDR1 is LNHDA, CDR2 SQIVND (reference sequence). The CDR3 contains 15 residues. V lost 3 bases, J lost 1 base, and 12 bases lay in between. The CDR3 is CASSIGGHQNTEAFF. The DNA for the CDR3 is TGTGCCAGTAGTATTGGTGGCCACCAGAACACTGAAGCTTTCTTT. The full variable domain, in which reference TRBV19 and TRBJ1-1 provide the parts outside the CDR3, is DGGITQSPKYLFRKEGQNVTLSCEQNLNHDAMYWYRQDPGQGLRLIYYSQIVNDFQKGDIAEGYSVSREKKESFPLTVTSAQKNPTAFYLCASSIGGHQNTEAFFGQGTRLTVV.

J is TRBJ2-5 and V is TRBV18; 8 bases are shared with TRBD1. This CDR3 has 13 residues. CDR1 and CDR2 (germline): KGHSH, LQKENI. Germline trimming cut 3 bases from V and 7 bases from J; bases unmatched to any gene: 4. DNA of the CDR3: TGTGCCAGCTCACCGGACAGGGCGGGGACCCAGTACTTC. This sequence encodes CASSPDRAGTQYF.

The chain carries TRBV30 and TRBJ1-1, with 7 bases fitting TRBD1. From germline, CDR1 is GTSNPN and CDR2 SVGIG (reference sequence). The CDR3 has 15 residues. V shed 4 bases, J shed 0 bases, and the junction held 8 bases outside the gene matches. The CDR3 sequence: CAWIAATGMNTEAFF. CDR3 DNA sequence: TGTGCCTGGATCGCCGCGACAGGGATGAACACTGAAGCTTTCTTT. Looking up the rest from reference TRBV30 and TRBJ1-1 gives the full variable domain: SQTIHQWPATLVQPVGSPLSLECTVEGTSNPNLYWYRQAAGRGLQLLFYSVGIGQISSEVPQNLSASRPQDRQFILSSKKLLLSDSGFYLCAWIAATGMNTEAFFGQGTRLTVV.